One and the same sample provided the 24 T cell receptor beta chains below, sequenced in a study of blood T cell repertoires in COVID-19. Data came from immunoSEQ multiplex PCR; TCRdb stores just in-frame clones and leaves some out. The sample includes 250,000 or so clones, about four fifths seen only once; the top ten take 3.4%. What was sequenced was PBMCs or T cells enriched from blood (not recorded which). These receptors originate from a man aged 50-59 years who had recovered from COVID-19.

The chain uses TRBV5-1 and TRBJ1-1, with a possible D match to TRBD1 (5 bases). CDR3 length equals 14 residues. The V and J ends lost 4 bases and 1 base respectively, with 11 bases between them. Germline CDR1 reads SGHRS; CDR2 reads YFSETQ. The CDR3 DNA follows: TGCGCCAGCAGCGGGGGAGGGGCGAACACTGAAGCTTTCTTT. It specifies CASSGGGANTEAFF.

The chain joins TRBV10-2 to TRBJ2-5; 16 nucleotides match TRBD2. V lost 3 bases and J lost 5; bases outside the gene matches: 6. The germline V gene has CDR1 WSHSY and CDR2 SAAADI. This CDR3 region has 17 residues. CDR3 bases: TGCGCCAGCAGTGACCCGGGACTAGCGGGGGGGCTTGAGACCCAGTACTTC. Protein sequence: CASSDPGLAGGLETQYF.

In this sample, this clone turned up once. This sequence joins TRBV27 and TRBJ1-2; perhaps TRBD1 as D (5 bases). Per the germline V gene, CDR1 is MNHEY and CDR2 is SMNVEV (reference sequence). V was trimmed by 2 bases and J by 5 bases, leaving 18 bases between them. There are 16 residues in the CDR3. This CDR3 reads CASSLGAREAPYGYTF. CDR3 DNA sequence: TGTGCCAGCAGTTTAGGTGCCAGGGAGGCGCCTTATGGCTACACCTTC.

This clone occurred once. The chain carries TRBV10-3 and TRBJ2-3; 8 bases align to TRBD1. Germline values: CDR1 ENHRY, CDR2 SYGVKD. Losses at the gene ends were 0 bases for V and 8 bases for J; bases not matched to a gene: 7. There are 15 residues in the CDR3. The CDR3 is CAISESKTGDSTQYF. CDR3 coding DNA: TGTGCCATCAGTGAGTCGAAGACAGGGGACAGTACGCAGTATTTT.

CDR3 coding DNA: TGTGCCAGCAGCACCAGGGGTATGGGCAAAAACATTCAGTACTTC. Translation: CASSTRGMGKNIQYF. J is TRBJ2-4 and V is TRBV5-6, with D tentatively TRBD1 (6 bases). Germline CDR1 and CDR2: SGHDT and YYEEEE. V gave up 4 bases and J gave up 3 bases, with 14 bases separating them. The CDR3 loop spans 15 amino acids.

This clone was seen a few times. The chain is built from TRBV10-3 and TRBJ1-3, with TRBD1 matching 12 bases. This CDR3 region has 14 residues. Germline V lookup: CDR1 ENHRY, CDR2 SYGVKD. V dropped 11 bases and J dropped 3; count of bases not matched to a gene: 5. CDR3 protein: CAAGQGASGNTIYF. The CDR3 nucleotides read TGTGCCGCGGGACAGGGGGCGAGTGGAAACACCATATATTTT.

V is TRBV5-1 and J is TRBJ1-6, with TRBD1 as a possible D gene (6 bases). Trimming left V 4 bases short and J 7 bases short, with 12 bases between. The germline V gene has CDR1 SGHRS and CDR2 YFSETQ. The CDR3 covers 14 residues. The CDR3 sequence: CASSQRGINSPLHF. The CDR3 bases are TGCGCCAGCAGCCAAAGGGGGATAAATTCACCCCTCCACTTT.

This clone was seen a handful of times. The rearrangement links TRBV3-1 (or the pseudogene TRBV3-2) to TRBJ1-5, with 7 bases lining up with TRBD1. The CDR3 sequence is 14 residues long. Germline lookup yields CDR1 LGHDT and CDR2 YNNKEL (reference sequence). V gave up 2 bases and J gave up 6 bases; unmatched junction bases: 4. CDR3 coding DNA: TGTGCCAGCAGCCAAAACAGGGGTTCTCAGCCCCAGCATTTT. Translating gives CASSQNRGSQPQHF.

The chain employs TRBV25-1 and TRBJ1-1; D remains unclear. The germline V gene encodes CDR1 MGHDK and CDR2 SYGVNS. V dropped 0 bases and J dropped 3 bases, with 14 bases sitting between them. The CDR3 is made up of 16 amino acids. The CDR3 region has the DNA TGTGCCAGCAGTGAATATGGGGTGAGGGCGTACACTGAAGCTTTCTTT. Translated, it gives CASSEYGVRAYTEAFF.

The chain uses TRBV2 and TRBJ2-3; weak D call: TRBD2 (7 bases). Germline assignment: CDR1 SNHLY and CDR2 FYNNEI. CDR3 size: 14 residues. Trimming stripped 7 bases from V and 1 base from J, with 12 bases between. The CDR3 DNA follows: TGTGCCAGCAATAGGGAGGGGGGCACAGATACGCAGTATTTT. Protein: CASNREGGTDTQYF.

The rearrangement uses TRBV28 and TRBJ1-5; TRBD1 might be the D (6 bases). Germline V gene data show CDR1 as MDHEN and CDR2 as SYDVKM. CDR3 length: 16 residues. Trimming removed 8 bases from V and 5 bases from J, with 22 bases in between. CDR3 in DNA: TGTGCCAGCGGGCGACCGATCAGGGGTCCCGATCAGCCCCAGCATTTT. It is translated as CASGRPIRGPDQPQHF. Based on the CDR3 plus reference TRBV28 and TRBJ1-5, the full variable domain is DVKVTQSSRYLVKRTGEKVFLECVQDMDHENMFWYRQDPGLGLRLIYFSYDVKMKEKGDIPEGYSVSREKKERFSLILESASTNQTSMYLCASGRPIRGPDQPQHFGDGTRLSIL.

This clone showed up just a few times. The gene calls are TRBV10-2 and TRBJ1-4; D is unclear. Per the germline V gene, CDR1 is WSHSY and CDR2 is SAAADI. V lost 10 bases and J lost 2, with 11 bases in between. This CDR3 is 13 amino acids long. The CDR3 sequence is CATLRVTNEKLFF. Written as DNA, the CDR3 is TGCGCCACGCTGCGGGTGACTAATGAAAAACTGTTTTTT.

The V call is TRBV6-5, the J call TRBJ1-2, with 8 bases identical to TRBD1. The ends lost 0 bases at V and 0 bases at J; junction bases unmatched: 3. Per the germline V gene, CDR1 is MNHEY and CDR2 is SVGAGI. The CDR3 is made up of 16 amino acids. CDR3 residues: CASSYSTDRANYGYTF. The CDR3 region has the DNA TGTGCCAGCAGTTACTCCACGGACAGGGCTAACTATGGCTACACCTTC.

The CDR3 region is CASSTTYQGNQPQHF. The CDR3 DNA reads TGTGCCAGCAGCACCACCTACCAGGGTAATCAGCCCCAGCATTTT. The chain links TRBV27 to TRBJ1-5, with D maybe TRBD1 (5 bases). The germline V gene has CDR1 MNHEY and CDR2 SMNVEV (reference sequence). Trimming removed 6 bases from V and 4 bases from J, with 16 bases in between. This CDR3 is 15 amino acids long.

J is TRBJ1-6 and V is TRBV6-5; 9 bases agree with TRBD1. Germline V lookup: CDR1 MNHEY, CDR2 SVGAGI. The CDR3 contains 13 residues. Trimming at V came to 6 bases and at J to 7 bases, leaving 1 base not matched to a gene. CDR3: CASRGQGNSPLHF. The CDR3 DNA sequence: TGTGCCAGCAGGGGACAGGGCAATTCACCCCTCCACTTT.

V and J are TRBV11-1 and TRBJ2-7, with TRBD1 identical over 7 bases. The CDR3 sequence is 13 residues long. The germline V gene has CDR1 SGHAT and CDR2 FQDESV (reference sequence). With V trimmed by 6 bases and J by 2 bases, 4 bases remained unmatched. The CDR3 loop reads CASRQGSTYEQYF. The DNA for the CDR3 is TGTGCCAGCAGACAGGGGAGTACCTACGAGCAGTACTTC.

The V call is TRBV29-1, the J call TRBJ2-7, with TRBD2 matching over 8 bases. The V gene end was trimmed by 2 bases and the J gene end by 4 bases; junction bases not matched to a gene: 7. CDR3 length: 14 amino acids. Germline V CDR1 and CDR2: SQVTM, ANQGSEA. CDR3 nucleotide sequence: TGCAGCGTTGAACCTAGCGGGTTCCCGTACGAGCAGTACTTC. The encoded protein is CSVEPSGFPYEQYF.

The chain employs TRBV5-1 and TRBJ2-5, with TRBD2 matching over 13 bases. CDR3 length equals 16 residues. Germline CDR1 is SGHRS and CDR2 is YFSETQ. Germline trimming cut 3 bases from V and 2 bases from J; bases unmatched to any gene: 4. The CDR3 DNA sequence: TGCGCCAGCAGCTCTTGGACTAGCGGGGGACAAGAGACCCAGTACTTC. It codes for CASSSWTSGGQETQYF.

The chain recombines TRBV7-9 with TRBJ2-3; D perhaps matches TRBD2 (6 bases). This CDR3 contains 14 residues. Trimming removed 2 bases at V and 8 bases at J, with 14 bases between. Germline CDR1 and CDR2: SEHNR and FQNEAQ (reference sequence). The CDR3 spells CASSLLRDGGTQYF. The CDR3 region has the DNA TGTGCCAGCAGCTTACTTCGGGACGGGGGTACGCAGTATTTT.

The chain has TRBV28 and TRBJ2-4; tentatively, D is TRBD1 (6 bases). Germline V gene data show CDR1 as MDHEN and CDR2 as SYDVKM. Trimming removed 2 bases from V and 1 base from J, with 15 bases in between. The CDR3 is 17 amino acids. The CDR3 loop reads CASSLPPQGSAKNIQYF. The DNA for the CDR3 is TGTGCCAGCAGTTTACCCCCCCAGGGGTCGGCCAAAAACATTCAGTACTTC.

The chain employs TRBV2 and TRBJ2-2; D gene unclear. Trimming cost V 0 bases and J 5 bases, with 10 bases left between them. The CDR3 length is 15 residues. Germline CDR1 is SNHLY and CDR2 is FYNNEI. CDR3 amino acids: CASSEAASRTGELFF. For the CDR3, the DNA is TGTGCCAGCAGTGAAGCGGCTAGTCGGACCGGGGAGCTGTTTTTT.

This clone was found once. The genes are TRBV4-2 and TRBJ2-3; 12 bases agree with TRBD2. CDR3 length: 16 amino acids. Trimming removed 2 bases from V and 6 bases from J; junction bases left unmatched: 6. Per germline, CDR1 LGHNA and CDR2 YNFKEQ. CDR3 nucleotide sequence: TGTGCCAGCAGCCAAAGACTAGCGGGAGTTAGGGATACGCAGTATTTT. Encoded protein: CASSQRLAGVRDTQYF.

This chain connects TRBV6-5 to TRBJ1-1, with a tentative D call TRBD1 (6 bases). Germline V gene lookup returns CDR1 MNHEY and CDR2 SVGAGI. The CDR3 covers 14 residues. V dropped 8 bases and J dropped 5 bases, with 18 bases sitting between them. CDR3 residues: CASGRTAGETEAFF. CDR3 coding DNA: TGTGCCAGCGGTAGGACAGCGGGGGAGACTGAAGCTTTCTTT.

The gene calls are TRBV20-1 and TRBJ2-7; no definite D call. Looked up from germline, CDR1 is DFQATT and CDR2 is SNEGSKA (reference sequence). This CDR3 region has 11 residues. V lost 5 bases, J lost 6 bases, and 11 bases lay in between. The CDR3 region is CSAATGGEQYF. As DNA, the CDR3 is TGCAGTGCTGCGACTGGCGGCGAGCAGTACTTC.